This T cell receptor beta chain was recorded in a study of cytomegalovirus exposure and HLA in healthy donors. V dropped 1 base and J dropped 11 bases, with 18 bases sitting between them. The CDR3 sequence is 15 residues long. Germline values: CDR1 SEHNR, CDR2 FQNEAQ (reference sequence). Details on this clone: The antigen remains undetermined.

The PCR contained 60 Vbeta and 13 Jbeta primers. Only in-frame clones appear in the TCRdb table, and some are missing; sequencing was by immunoSEQ multiplex PCR. The repertoire holds some 130,000 clones, with 66% as singletons. Study outcomes and limitations: For TCR beta chains, V- and J-gene trimming was later linked to a missense DCLRE1C variant.

What was sequenced was PBMCs. The chain has TRBV7-9 and TRBJ2-1, with TRBD1 as a possible D gene (5 bases). The TCR originated in a human donor in good health. CDR3 sequence: CASSLGDSTVSKQFF. CDR3 bases: TGTGCCAGCAGCTTAGGCGACTCGACAGTTAGTAAGCAGTTCTTC.